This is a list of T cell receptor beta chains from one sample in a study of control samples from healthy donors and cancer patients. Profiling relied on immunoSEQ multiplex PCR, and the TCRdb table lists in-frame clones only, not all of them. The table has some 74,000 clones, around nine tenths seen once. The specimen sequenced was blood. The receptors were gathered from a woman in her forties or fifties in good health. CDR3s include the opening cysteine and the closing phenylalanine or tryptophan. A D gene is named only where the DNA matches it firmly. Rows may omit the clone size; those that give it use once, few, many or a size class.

TGTGCCAGTAAAGAGACCGGGAGGGATCAGCCCCAGCATTTT CASKETGRDQPQHF - TRBJ1-5 TRBV19 once
TGTGCCAGCATCGACAGGGAAGGATCTGGCTACACCTTC CASIDREGSGYTF TRBD1 TRBJ1-2 TRBV2 -
TGTGCCAGCAGTTATCGACAGGGGGAAGGCTACACCTTC CASSYRQGEGYTF TRBD1 TRBJ1-2 TRBV5-8 once
TGTGCCAGCAGTCGGACAGTCGGGCTGAGTACTGAAGCTTTCTTT CASSRTVGLSTEAFF - TRBJ1-1 TRBV6-1 -
TGTGCCTGGAGTAACCCGGGACTAGCGGGACTCACAGATACGCAGTATTTT CAWSNPGLAGLTDTQYF TRBD2 TRBJ2-3 TRBV30 -
TGTGCCAGCAGCCCTATGGACGGTTATGGCTACACCTTC CASSPMDGYGYTF - TRBJ1-2 TRBV9 -
TGTGCCAGCAGCCACGGACGAGGCTACACCTTC CASSHGRGYTF - TRBJ1-2 TRBV3-1/TRBV3-2 -
TGTGCCAGCAGTTACTCGACAACCAATCCACCCCTCCACTTT CASSYSTTNPPLHF - TRBJ1-6 TRBV6-5 -
TGTGCCAGCAGCCTGCGGACTAGCGGGAACACCGGGGAGCTGTTTTTT CASSLRTSGNTGELFF TRBD2 TRBJ2-2 TRBV5-4 once
TGTGCCAGCAGTGAAGGGAGTAATTCCGGGGAGCTGTTTTTT CASSEGSNSGELFF - TRBJ2-2 TRBV2 once
TGTGCCAGTAAATCGTTTGACTCTGAAGCTTTCTTT CASKSFDSEAFF - TRBJ1-1 TRBV19 -
TGTGCCTGTACTTGGCGGGGGAACACAGATACGCAGTATTTT CACTWRGNTDTQYF TRBD2 TRBJ2-3 TRBV30 -
TGTGCCAGCAGTTACACACGACAGGGGACCTATGGCTACACCTTC CASSYTRQGTYGYTF TRBD1 TRBJ1-2 TRBV6-5 few
TGTGCCAGCAGCGTAGCGGCAGGGAGGAACTATGGCTACACCTTC CASSVAAGRNYGYTF - TRBJ1-2 TRBV9 -
TGTGCCAGTAGTACGGGACAGCCCTACGATCAGCCCCAGCATTTT CASSTGQPYDQPQHF TRBD1 TRBJ1-5 TRBV19 -
TGTGCCAGCAGTCTCAGTTACAATGAGCAGTTCTTC CASSLSYNEQFF - TRBJ2-1 TRBV12-3/TRBV12-4 -
TGTGCCAGCAGCGTAGGAGCTTTGAGCTCCTACGAGCAGTACTTC CASSVGALSSYEQYF - TRBJ2-7 TRBV9 -
TGTGCCAGCTCACCATATTTGCAGGGCCGCATGAACACTGAAGCTTTCTTT CASSPYLQGRMNTEAFF - TRBJ1-1 TRBV18 -
TGTGCCAGCAGGCCTCTCTCACCAGGGGCCAAAAACATTCAGTACTTC CASRPLSPGAKNIQYF - TRBJ2-4 TRBV2 -
TGTGCCAGCAGTGACAGCCTTTCCTACGAGCAGTACTTC CASSDSLSYEQYF - TRBJ2-7 TRBV2 -
TGCGCCAGCAGCCGTGCGTTAGGGACAGGGGAAAGGGACACTGAAGCTTTCTTT CASSRALGTGERDTEAFF TRBD1 TRBJ1-1 TRBV4-1 -
TGTGCCACCTCCGGGGCGCGGGTCCCGAGCAATCAGCCCCAGCATTTT CATSGARVPSNQPQHF - TRBJ1-5 TRBV19 -
TGTGCCAGCAGTTTGACGGGATCGACGGATGGCTACACCTTC CASSLTGSTDGYTF - TRBJ1-2 TRBV27 few
TGTGCCAGCAGCTGGAGGGGGAGTGGCTACACCTTC CASSWRGSGYTF - TRBJ1-2 TRBV5-6 -
TGTGCCAGCTCGCAACAGGCTGGCAATGAAAAACTGTTTTTT CASSQQAGNEKLFF - TRBJ1-4 TRBV18 -
TGTGCCAGCAGCTTCTCAGAGGGGCTTGTTGGGCACGGGGGCTACACCTTC CASSFSEGLVGHGGYTF - TRBJ1-2 TRBV7-9 -
TGTGCCAGCAGGGGAGGGAGCAATCAGCCCCAGCATTTT CASRGGSNQPQHF - TRBJ1-5 TRBV3-1/TRBV3-2 once
TGTGCCAGCTCACCCCAGGTGCCTGGAGATACGCAGTATTTT CASSPQVPGDTQYF - TRBJ2-3 TRBV18 -